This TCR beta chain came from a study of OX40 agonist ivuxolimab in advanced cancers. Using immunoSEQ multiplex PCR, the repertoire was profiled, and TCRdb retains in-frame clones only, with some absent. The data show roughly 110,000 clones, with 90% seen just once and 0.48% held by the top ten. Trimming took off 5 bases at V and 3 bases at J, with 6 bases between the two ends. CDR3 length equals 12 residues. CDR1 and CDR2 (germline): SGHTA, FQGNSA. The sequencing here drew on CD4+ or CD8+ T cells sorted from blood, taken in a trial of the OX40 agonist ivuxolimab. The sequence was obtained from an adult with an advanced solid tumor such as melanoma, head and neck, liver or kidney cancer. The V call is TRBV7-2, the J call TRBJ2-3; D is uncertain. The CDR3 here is CASSPVTDTQYF. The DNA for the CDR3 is TGTGCCAGCAGCCCCGTAACAGATACGCAGTATTTT.